This T cell receptor (beta chain) is drawn from a study of blood T cell repertoires in COVID-19. Germline V gene lookup returns CDR1 MNHEY and CDR2 SVGAGI. The CDR3 is made up of 16 amino acids. Trimming pared 0 bases from V and 0 bases from J, leaving 11 bases between. Produced via immunoSEQ multiplex PCR; TCRdb's table is partial and in-frame only. The sample lists around 240,000 clones; 83% were seen once. The sequenced material came from peripheral blood. The chain recombines TRBV6-5 with TRBJ2-5; a weak D match, TRBD1 (6 bases). The receptor was isolated from a woman aged 45 to 65 with acute or convalescent COVID-19. Here the CDR3 reads CASSYSWGPDQETQYF. The CDR3 bases are TGTGCCAGCAGTTACTCGTGGGGGCCGGACCAAGAGACCCAGTACTTC.